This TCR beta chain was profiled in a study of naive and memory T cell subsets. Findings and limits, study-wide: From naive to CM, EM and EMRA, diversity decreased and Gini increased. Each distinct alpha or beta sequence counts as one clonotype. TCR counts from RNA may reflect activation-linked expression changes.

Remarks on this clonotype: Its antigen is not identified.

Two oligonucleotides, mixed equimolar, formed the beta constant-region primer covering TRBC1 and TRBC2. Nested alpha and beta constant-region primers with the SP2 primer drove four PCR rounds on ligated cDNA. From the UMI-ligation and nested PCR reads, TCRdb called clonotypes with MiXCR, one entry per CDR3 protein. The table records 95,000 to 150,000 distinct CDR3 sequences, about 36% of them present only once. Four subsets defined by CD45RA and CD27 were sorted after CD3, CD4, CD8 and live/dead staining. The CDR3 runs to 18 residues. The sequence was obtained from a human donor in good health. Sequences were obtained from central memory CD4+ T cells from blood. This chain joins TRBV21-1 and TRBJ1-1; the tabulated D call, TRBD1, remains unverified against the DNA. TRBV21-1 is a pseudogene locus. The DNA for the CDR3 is TGTGCCAGCAGCAAAGACGGTGAGACAGGGGGCAAGGACACTGAAGCTTTCTTT. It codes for CASSKDGETGGKDTEAFF.